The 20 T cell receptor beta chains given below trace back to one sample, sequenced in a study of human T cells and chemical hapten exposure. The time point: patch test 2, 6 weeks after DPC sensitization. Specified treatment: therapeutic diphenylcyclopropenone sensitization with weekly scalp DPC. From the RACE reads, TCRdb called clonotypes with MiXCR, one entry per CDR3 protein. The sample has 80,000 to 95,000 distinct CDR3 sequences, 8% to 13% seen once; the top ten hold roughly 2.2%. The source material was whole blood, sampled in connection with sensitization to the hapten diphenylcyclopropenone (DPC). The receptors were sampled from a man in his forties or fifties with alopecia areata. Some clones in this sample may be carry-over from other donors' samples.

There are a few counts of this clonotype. CDR3 protein: CASTVGVQPQHF. The CDR3 DNA is TGTGCCAGCACCGTGGGGGTTCAGCCCCAGCATTTT. The gene calls are TRBV12-3 or TRBV12-4 and TRBJ1-5, with D possibly being TRBD1 (5 bases). The CDR3 runs 12 residues. Trimming stripped 7 bases from V and 6 bases from J, with 10 bases between.

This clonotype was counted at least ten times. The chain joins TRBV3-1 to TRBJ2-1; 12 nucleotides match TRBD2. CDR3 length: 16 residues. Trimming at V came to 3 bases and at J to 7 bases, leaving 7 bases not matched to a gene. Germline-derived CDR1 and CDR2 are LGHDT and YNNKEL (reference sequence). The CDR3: CASSHSGLAGRNEQFF. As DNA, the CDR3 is TGTGCCAGCAGCCACTCAGGACTAGCGGGACGGAATGAGCAGTTCTTC.

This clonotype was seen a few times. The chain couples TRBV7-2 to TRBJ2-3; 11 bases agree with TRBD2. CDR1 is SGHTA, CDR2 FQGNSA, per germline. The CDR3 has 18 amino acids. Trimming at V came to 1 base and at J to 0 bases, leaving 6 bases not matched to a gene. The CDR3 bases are TGTGCCAGCAGCTTAGGCCCTAGCGGGAGGACTAGCACAGATACGCAGTATTTT. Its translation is CASSLGPSGRTSTDTQYF.

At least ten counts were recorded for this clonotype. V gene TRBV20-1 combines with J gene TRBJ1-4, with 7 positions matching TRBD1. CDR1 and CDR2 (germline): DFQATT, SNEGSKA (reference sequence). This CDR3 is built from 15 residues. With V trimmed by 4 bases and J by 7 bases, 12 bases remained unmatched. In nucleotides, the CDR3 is TGCAGTGCTACTTCGGCTGGAGGGGGCGGTGAAAAACTGTTTTTT. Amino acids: CSATSAGGGGEKLFF.

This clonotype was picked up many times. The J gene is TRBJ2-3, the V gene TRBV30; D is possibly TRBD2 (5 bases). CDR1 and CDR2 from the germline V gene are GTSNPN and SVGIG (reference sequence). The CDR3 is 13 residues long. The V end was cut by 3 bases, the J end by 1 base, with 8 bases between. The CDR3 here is CAWREAGTDTQYF. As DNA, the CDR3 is TGTGCCTGGAGGGAAGCGGGCACAGATACGCAGTATTTT. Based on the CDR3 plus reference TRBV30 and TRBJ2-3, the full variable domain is SQTIHQWPATLVQPVGSPLSLECTVEGTSNPNLYWYRQAAGRGLQLLFYSVGIGQISSEVPQNLSASRPQDRQFILSSKKLLLSDSGFYLCAWREAGTDTQYFGPGTRLTVL.

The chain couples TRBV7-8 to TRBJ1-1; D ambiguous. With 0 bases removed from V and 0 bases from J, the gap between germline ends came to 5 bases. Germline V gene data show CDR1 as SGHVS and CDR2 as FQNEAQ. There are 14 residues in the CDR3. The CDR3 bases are TGTGCCAGCAGCTTAGCTTTTGTGAACACTGAAGCTTTCTTT. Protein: CASSLAFVNTEAFF.

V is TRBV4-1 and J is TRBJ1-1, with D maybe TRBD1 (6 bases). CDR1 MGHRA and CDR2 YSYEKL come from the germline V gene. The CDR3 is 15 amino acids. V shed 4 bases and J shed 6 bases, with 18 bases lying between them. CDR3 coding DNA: TGCGCCAGCAGCCGAGTGTTCAGGGGCGCCCCTGAAGCTTTCTTT. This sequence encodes CASSRVFRGAPEAFF.

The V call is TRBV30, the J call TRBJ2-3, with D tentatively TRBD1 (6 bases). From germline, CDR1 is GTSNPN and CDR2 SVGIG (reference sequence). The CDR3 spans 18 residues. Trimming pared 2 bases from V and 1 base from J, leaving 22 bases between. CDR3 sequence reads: CAWSIMTGRGDGTDTQYF. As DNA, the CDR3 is TGTGCCTGGAGTATCATGACAGGCCGAGGAGACGGCACAGATACGCAGTATTTT. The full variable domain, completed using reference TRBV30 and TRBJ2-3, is SQTIHQWPATLVQPVGSPLSLECTVEGTSNPNLYWYRQAAGRGLQLLFYSVGIGQISSEVPQNLSASRPQDRQFILSSKKLLLSDSGFYLCAWSIMTGRGDGTDTQYFGPGTRLTVL.

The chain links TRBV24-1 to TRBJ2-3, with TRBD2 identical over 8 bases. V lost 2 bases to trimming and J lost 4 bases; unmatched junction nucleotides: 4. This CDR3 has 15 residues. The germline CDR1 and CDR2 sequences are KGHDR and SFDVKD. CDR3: CATSDSGRASDTQYF. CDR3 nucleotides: TGTGCCACCAGTGATTCCGGGAGGGCGTCAGATACGCAGTATTTT.

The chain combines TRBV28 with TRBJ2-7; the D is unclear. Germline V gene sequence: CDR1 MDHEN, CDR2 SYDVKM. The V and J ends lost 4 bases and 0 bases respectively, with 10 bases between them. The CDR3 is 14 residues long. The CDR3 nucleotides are TGTGCCAGCAGTTCGGACGGCTTCTCCTACGAGCAGTACTTC. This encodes CASSSDGFSYEQYF.

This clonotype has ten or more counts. The CDR3: CASSYIGGNTGELFF. The CDR3 nucleotides read TGTGCCAGCAGTTACATCGGGGGGAACACCGGGGAGCTGTTTTTT. The J gene is TRBJ2-2, the V gene TRBV6-6; a possible D gene is TRBD2 (6 bases). In germline, CDR1 is MNHNY, CDR2 SVGAGI (reference sequence). The CDR3 spans 15 residues. Between the trimmed V and J ends, which lost 2 bases and 1 base, there was a span of 8 bases.

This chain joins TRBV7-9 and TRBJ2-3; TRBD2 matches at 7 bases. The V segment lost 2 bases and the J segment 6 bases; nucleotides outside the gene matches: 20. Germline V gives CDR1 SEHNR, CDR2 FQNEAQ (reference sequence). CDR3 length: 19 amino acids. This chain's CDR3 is CASSLRPVAGGGESDTQYF. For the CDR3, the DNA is TGTGCCAGCAGCTTACGCCCCGTTGCTGGGGGGGGAGAAAGCGATACGCAGTATTTT.

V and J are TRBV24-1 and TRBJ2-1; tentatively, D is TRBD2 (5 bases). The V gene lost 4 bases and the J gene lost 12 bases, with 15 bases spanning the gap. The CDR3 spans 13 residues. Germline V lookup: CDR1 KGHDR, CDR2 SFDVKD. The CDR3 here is CATSERRGTRQFF. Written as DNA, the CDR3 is TGTGCCACCAGTGAAAGGCGCGGAACTAGGCAGTTCTTC.

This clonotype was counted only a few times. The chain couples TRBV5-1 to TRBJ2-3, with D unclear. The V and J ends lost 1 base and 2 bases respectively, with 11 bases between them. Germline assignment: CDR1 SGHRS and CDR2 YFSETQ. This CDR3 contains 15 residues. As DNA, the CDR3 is TGCGCCAGCAGCTTGCAGAGTAGCTACACAGATACGCAGTATTTT. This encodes CASSLQSSYTDTQYF.

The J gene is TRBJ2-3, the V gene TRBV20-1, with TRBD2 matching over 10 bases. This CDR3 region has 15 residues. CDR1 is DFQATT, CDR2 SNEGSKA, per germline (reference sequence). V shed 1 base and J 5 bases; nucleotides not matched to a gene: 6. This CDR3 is CSARGPSGREDTQYF. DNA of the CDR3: TGCAGTGCTAGAGGGCCTAGCGGGAGAGAAGATACGCAGTATTTT.

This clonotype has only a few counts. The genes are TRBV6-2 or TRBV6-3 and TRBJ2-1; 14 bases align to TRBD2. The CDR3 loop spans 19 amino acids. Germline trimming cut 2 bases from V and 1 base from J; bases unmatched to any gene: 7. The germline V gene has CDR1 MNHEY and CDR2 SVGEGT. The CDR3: CASSYAGTSGSGSYNEQFF. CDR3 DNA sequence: TGTGCCAGCAGTTACGCCGGGACTAGCGGGAGTGGGTCCTACAATGAGCAGTTCTTC.

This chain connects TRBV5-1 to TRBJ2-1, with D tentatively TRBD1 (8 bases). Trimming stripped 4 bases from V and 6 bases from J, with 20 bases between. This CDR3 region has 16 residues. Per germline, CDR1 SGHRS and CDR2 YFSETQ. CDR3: CASSRGGQGARNEQFF. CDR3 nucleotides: TGCGCCAGCAGCCGCGGGGGCCAGGGGGCCCGCAATGAGCAGTTCTTC.

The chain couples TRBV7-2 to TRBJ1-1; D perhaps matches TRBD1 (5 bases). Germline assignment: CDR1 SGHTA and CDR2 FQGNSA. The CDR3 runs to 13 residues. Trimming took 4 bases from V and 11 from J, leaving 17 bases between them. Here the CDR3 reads CASSSPVQGRAFF. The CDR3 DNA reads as TGTGCCAGCAGCTCACCCGTGCAGGGCCGGGCTTTCTTT. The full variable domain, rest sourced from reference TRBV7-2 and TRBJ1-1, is GAGVSQSPSNKVTEKGKDVELRCDPISGHTALYWYRQSLGQGLEFLIYFQGNSAPDKSGLPSDRFSAERTGGSVSTLTIQRTQQEDSAVYLCASSSPVQGRAFFGQGTRLTVV.

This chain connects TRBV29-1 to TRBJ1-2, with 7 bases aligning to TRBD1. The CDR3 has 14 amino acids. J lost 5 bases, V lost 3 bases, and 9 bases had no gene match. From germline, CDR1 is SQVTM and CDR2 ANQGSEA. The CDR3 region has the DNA TGCAGCGTTGAGACGGGACAGTCTCTTTATGGCTACACCTTC. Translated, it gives CSVETGQSLYGYTF.

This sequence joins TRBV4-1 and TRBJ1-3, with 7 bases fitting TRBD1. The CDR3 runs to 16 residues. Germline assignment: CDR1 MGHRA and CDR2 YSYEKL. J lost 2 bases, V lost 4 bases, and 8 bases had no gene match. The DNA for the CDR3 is TGCGCCAGCAGCCTCAGACAGGGAACGGCTGGAAACACCATATATTTT. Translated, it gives CASSLRQGTAGNTIYF.